This TCR beta chain is drawn from a study of control samples from healthy donors and cancer patients. Only in-frame clones appear in the TCRdb table, and some are missing; sequencing was by immunoSEQ multiplex PCR. This table has some 7,000 clones, less than 85% appearing once. CDR3 length: 17 residues. Trimming cost V 0 bases and J 1 base, with 15 bases left between them. Germline CDR1 and CDR2: SGHDN and FVKESK. The chain combines TRBV14 with TRBJ1-2, with a possible D match to TRBD1 (5 bases). The receptor's source is a man between 70 and 80 years old with lung cancer. The sequenced material came from PBMCs. CDR3 coding DNA: TGTGCCAGCAGCCAAGATCTGGGGGTATTATTTAACTATGGCTACACCTTC. Encoded protein: CASSQDLGVLFNYGYTF.